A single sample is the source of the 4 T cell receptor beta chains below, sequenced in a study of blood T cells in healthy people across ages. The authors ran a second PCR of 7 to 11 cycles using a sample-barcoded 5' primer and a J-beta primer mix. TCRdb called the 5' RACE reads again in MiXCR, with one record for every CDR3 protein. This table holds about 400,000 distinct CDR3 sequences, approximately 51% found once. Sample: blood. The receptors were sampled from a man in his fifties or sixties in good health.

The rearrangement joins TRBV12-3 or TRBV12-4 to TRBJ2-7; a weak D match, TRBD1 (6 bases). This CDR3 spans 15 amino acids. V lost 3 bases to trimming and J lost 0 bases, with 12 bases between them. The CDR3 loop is CASSFRDTNSYEQYF. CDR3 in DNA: TGTGCCAGCAGTTTTCGGGACACTAACTCCTACGAGCAGTACTTC.

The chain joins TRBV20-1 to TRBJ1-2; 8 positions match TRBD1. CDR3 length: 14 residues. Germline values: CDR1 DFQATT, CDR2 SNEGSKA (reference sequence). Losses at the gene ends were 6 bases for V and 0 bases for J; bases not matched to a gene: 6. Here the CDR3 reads CSATGQATNYGYTF. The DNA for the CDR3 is TGCAGTGCCACGGGACAGGCTACTAACTATGGCTACACCTTC.

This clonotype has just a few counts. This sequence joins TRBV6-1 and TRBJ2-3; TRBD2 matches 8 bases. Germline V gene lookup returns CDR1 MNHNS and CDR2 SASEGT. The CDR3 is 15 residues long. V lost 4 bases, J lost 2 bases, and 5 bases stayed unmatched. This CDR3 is CASSGSSGHTDTQYF. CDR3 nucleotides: TGTGCCAGCAGTGGATCTAGCGGGCACACAGATACGCAGTATTTT.

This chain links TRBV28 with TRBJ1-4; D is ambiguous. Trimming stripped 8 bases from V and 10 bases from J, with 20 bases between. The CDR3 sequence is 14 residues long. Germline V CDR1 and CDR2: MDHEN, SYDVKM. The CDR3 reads CASLTVPNQGKLFF. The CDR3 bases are TGTGCCAGCCTAACGGTCCCAAATCAAGGAAAACTGTTTTTT.